This entry lists 28 T cell receptor beta chains sequenced from one sample in a study of cytomegalovirus exposure and HLA in healthy donors. The PCR had 60 Vbeta and 13 Jbeta primers. This table comes from immunoSEQ multiplex PCR, and its TCRdb copy is limited to in-frame clones, with some not included. The data show about 130,000 clones, about 8.5% seen once. The material sequenced was PBMCs. The receptors stem from a man aged 40-55 years in good health and CMV-seronegative.

This clone was found a few times. Its ends do not fully match the called genes, so a read error is possible. J is TRBJ1-2 and V is TRBV11-2; D possibly corresponds to TRBD1 (5 bases). This CDR3 region has 15 residues. Per germline, CDR1 SGHAT and CDR2 FQNNGV. DNA of the CDR3: TGTGCCAGCAGCTCCCTATGGAGGGGCCGTCGTGGCTACAACTTC. It specifies CASSSLWRGRRGYNF.

This clone appeared a few times. The rearrangement joins TRBV29-1 to TRBJ1-4, with TRBD1 matching over 10 bases. The J segment lost 8 bases and the V segment lost 7 bases, leaving 7 bases of the junction unmatched. Germline V gene data show CDR1 as SQVTM and CDR2 as ANQGSEA. The CDR3 consists of 13 residues. The CDR3 is CSASGTGEEKLFF. The CDR3 nucleotides are TGCAGCGCCTCCGGGACAGGGGAAGAAAAACTGTTTTTT.

The chain combines TRBV18 with TRBJ1-2; no firm D call. V gave up 4 bases and J gave up 2 bases, with 5 bases separating them. Germline CDR1 reads KGHSH; CDR2 reads LQKENI. The CDR3 totals 12 residues. The CDR3, as DNA: TGTGCCAGCTCACAGAGAAACTATGGCTACACCTTC. Residues: CASSQRNYGYTF.

The chain employs TRBV9 and TRBJ1-1; D remains ambiguous. V gave up 2 bases and J gave up 5 bases, with 13 bases separating them. The CDR3 covers 14 residues. The germline V gene encodes CDR1 SGDLS and CDR2 YYNGEE. CDR3 DNA sequence: TGTGCCAGCAGCGTGTCAGCCTACGGGACTGAAGCTTTCTTT. Translation: CASSVSAYGTEAFF.

In this sample, this clone turned up a few times. This chain joins TRBV6-5 and TRBJ2-1, with TRBD1 identical over 7 bases. The CDR3 length is 16 residues. CDR1 MNHEY and CDR2 SVGAGI come from the germline V gene. V shed 0 bases and J 7 bases; nucleotides not matched to a gene: 9. CDR3 bases: TGTGCCAGCAGTTACTCGCGAGACAGGGCAGGAAATGAGCAGTTCTTC. Translation: CASSYSRDRAGNEQFF.

This chain connects TRBV11-2 to TRBJ1-6; 7 bases fit TRBD1. Germline trimming cut 5 bases from V and 5 bases from J; bases unmatched to any gene: 6. In germline, CDR1 is SGHAT, CDR2 FQNNGV. This CDR3 contains 15 residues. DNA of the CDR3: TGTGCCAGCAGCGCTAGACAGGGTAATAATTCACCCCTCCACTTT. Translating gives CASSARQGNNSPLHF.

The chain couples TRBV18 to TRBJ2-7; 7 nucleotides line up with TRBD2. The CDR3 is made up of 13 amino acids. In germline, CDR1 is KGHSH, CDR2 LQKENI. Unmatched junction bases numbered 1, after V lost 2 bases and J lost 3 bases. CDR3 residues: CASSPGGGYEQYF. The CDR3 DNA is TGTGCCAGCTCACCAGGCGGGGGCTACGAGCAGTACTTC. Variable domain in full (rest from reference TRBV18 and TRBJ2-7): NAGVMQNPRHLVRRRGQEARLRCSPMKGHSHVYWYRQLPEEGLKFMVYLQKENIIDESGMPKERFSAEFPKEGPSILRIQQVVRGDSAAYFCASSPGGGYEQYFGPGTRLTVT.

V and J are TRBV5-1 and TRBJ2-3; D is ambiguous. Trimming removed 1 base from V and 4 bases from J, with 10 bases in between. CDR1 SGHRS and CDR2 YFSETQ come from the germline V gene. The CDR3 length is 14 residues. CDR3 bases: TGCGCCAGCAGCTTGACACGGGTAGCAGATACGCAGTATTTT. Amino acids: CASSLTRVADTQYF.

This clone was counted a few times. This chain joins TRBV10-3 and TRBJ2-7; D is perhaps TRBD1 (6 bases). Trimming pared 8 bases from V and 5 bases from J, leaving 7 bases between. This CDR3 comprises 10 residues. The germline V gene encodes CDR1 ENHRY and CDR2 SYGVKD. Here the CDR3 reads CAIGQHEQYF. The CDR3 DNA is TGTGCCATCGGACAGCACGAGCAGTACTTC.

This clone has more than one count but fewer than ten. The rearrangement links TRBV4-1 to TRBJ2-7, with a weak D call TRBD2 (5 bases). The V end lost 4 bases, the J end lost 0 bases, and 7 bases lay between the germline ends. Germline V gene lookup returns CDR1 MGHRA and CDR2 YSYEKL. CDR3 length: 13 amino acids. CDR3 nucleotide sequence: TGCGCCAGCAGCCTCCGGGACTCCTACGAGCAGTACTTC. This translates into CASSLRDSYEQYF.

This clone was observed a handful of times. The sample contains more than one DNA sequence encoding this CDR3. The chain links TRBV7-7 to TRBJ2-5, with TRBD2 matching over 12 bases. Germline lookup yields CDR1 SSHAT and CDR2 FNYEAQ (reference sequence). The junction had 2 bases not matched to a gene; V was cut back by 4 bases and J by 2 bases. This CDR3 spans 15 amino acids. The DNA for the CDR3 is TGTGCCAGCAGCTCGGGACTAGCGGGTCAAGAGACCCAGTACTTC. As protein: CASSSGLAGQETQYF.

V usage is TRBV2 and J usage is TRBJ2-2, with D tentatively TRBD1 (5 bases). The CDR3 sequence is 14 residues long. The V end was cut by 6 bases, the J end by 5 bases, with 13 bases between. Looked up from germline, CDR1 is SNHLY and CDR2 is FYNNEI. Written as DNA, the CDR3 is TGTGCCAGCAGAGGCCGGCAGGGTACCGGGGAGCTGTTTTTT. Amino acids: CASRGRQGTGELFF.

The rearrangement uses TRBV9 and TRBJ2-1; D is unresolved. CDR3 size: 14 residues. Trimming left V 2 bases short and J 0 bases short, with 6 bases between. CDR1 is SGDLS, CDR2 YYNGEE, per germline. The CDR3 loop is CASSVARSYNEQFF. The CDR3 DNA reads TGTGCCAGCAGCGTGGCCCGCTCCTACAATGAGCAGTTCTTC.

A few counts support this clone. The V and J genes are TRBV14 and TRBJ2-7, with D perhaps matching TRBD1 (5 bases). The CDR3 extends over 14 amino acids. CDR1 is SGHDN and CDR2 is FVKESK in the germline V gene. Trimming left V 3 bases short and J 12 bases short, with 21 bases between. The CDR3 loop is CASSHGRAGPCVYF. The CDR3 DNA reads as TGTGCCAGCAGCCACGGCAGGGCTGGACCCTGTGTGTACTTC.

The chain has TRBV6-1 and TRBJ2-7, with 8 bases aligning to TRBD1. CDR3 length: 14 amino acids. V shed 7 bases, J shed 2 bases, and the junction held 7 bases outside the gene matches. Per germline, CDR1 MNHNS and CDR2 SASEGT. The CDR3 here is CASTWTGMTYEQYF. The CDR3 DNA follows: TGTGCCAGCACCTGGACAGGGATGACCTACGAGCAGTACTTC.

This clone was seen a handful of times. The chain recombines TRBV19 with TRBJ2-3; perhaps TRBD1 as D (6 bases). Trimming removed 4 bases from V and 6 bases from J, with 11 bases in between. Germline assignment: CDR1 LNHDA and CDR2 SQIVND (reference sequence). The CDR3 runs 13 residues. As DNA, the CDR3 is TGTGCCAGTAGTACCTACAGGGAGGATACGCAGTATTTT. Amino acids: CASSTYREDTQYF. Full variable domain (missing parts from reference TRBV19 and TRBJ2-3): DGGITQSPKYLFRKEGQNVTLSCEQNLNHDAMYWYRQDPGQGLRLIYYSQIVNDFQKGDIAEGYSVSREKKESFPLTVTSAQKNPTAFYLCASSTYREDTQYFGPGTRLTVL.

The gene calls are TRBV7-9 and TRBJ2-7; 10 bases map to TRBD2. Germline values: CDR1 SEHNR, CDR2 FQNEAQ (reference sequence). The CDR3 totals 15 residues. V lost 5 bases and J lost 3; bases outside the gene matches: 7. DNA of the CDR3: TGTGCCAGCAGCCTTCAGCGGGGGGGCCTCTACGAGCAGTACTTC. This encodes CASSLQRGGLYEQYF.

The chain uses TRBV19 and TRBJ1-4; a possible D gene is TRBD1 (5 bases). CDR1 and CDR2 (germline): LNHDA, SQIVND (reference sequence). The V end was cut by 4 bases, the J end by 2 bases, with 17 bases between. The CDR3 is made up of 17 amino acids. DNA of the CDR3: TGTGCCAGTAGTAATATTGGCAGGGCGGAGACTAATGAAAAACTGTTTTTT. It translates to CASSNIGRAETNEKLFF.

This clone appeared a few times. The rearrangement joins TRBV7-6 to TRBJ2-1, with TRBD2 identical over 11 bases. The CDR3 runs 15 residues. Trimming took 1 base from V and 10 from J; bases not matched to a gene: 6. Germline CDR1 and CDR2: SGHVS and FNYEAQ. CDR3 DNA: TGTGCCAGCAGCTTAGATAGCGGGGGGGCCGACGAGCAGTTCTTC. This gives the protein CASSLDSGGADEQFF.

This clone was detected a few times. V gene TRBV9 combines with J gene TRBJ1-1; D might be TRBD1 (6 bases). The CDR3 covers 14 residues. Germline V CDR1 and CDR2: SGDLS, YYNGEE. V was shortened by 3 bases and J by 5 bases, with 14 bases between the two germline ends. The DNA for the CDR3 is TGTGCCAGCAGCGCCAGCGGGGGGGCGACTGAAGCTTTCTTT. Its translation is CASSASGGATEAFF. The entire variable domain, with the rest obtained from reference TRBV9 and TRBJ1-1, is as follows: DSGVTQTPKHLITATGQRVTLRCSPRSGDLSVYWYQQSLDQGLQFLIQYYNGEERAKGNILERFSAQQFPDLHSELNLSSLELGDSALYFCASSASGGATEAFFGQGTRLTVV.

The rearrangement joins TRBV5-6 to TRBJ1-1; perhaps TRBD1 as D (5 bases). V lost 4 bases and J 9 bases, leaving 16 bases between the germline ends. This CDR3 contains 13 residues. Germline CDR1 is SGHDT and CDR2 is YYEEEE. The CDR3 coding sequence is TGTGCCAGCAGCCCCGGGGGTGGATCCCAAGCTTTCTTT. Translating it yields CASSPGGGSQAFF. Supplemented by reference TRBV5-6 and TRBJ1-1, the full variable domain reads DAGVTQSPTHLIKTRGQQVTLRCSPKSGHDTVSWYQQALGQGPQFIFQYYEEEERQRGNFPDRFSGHQFPNYSSELNVNALLLGDSALYLCASSPGGGSQAFFGQGTRLTVV.

This chain uses TRBV19 with TRBJ2-6, with D perhaps TRBD1 (6 bases). The CDR3 extends over 15 amino acids. Trimming removed 4 bases at V and 0 bases at J, with 7 bases between. The germline CDR1 and CDR2 sequences are LNHDA and SQIVND (reference sequence). The CDR3 is CASSSRGSGANVLTF. CDR3 coding DNA: TGTGCCAGTAGTAGCAGGGGCTCTGGGGCCAACGTCCTGACTTTC.

This clone was seen a handful of times. The genes are TRBV7-7 and TRBJ2-2, with 9 bases aligning to TRBD1. Trimming at V came to 4 bases and at J to 4 bases, leaving 10 bases not matched to a gene. This CDR3 comprises 17 residues. The germline gives CDR1 SSHAT, CDR2 FNYEAQ (reference sequence). The CDR3 DNA reads TGTGCCAGCAGCTCCGGGACAGGGACCCTTGGCACCGGGGAGCTGTTTTTT. This translates into CASSSGTGTLGTGELFF.

A note on this clone: The junction differs from germline at one of its ends, possibly a read error. The chain is built from TRBV5-6 and TRBJ2-7, with D perhaps TRBD1 (6 bases). CDR1 is SGHDT, CDR2 YYEEEE, per germline. The CDR3 runs 14 residues. The chain's CDR3 is CASSRKRTAYVQYF. In DNA form, the CDR3 reads TGTGCCAGCAGCAGAAAAAGGACAGCTTACGTGCAGTACTTC.

This clone showed up just a few times. V is TRBV23-1 and J is TRBJ2-2; 7 nucleotides align to TRBD2. TRBV23-1 is given ORF status, its function remaining uncertain. V trimming: 3 bases; J trimming: 2 bases; junction bases outside the gene matches: 6. The length of the CDR3 is 16 residues. The CDR3: CASSHTGGANTGELFF. Written as DNA, the CDR3 is TGCGCCAGCAGTCATACGGGGGGAGCAAACACCGGGGAGCTGTTTTTT.

The J gene is TRBJ2-7, the V gene TRBV20-1; D remains unclear. The germline CDR1 and CDR2 sequences are DFQATT and SNEGSKA (reference sequence). V gave up 2 bases and J gave up 3 bases, with 5 bases separating them. The CDR3 contains 11 residues. The CDR3 reads CSARRGYEQYF. The CDR3 nucleotides read TGCAGTGCTAGACGCGGCTACGAGCAGTACTTC.

The J gene is TRBJ1-2, the V gene TRBV9; D not resolved. V lost 1 base, J lost 7 bases, and 14 bases lay in between. The CDR3 loop spans 14 amino acids. Germline CDR1 and CDR2: SGDLS and YYNGEE. CDR3 protein: CASSVQGSGGGYTF. The CDR3, as DNA: TGTGCCAGCAGCGTACAAGGGAGTGGAGGTGGCTACACCTTC.

The chain combines TRBV7-6 with TRBJ1-2; possible D gene TRBD1, 6 bases. Trimming removed 0 bases at V and 4 bases at J, with 9 bases between. The CDR3 consists of 14 residues. Germline V CDR1 and CDR2: SGHVS, FNYEAQ. The CDR3 reads CASSLAEDSYGYTF. The CDR3 nucleotides read TGTGCCAGCAGCTTAGCCGAGGACAGCTATGGCTACACCTTC.